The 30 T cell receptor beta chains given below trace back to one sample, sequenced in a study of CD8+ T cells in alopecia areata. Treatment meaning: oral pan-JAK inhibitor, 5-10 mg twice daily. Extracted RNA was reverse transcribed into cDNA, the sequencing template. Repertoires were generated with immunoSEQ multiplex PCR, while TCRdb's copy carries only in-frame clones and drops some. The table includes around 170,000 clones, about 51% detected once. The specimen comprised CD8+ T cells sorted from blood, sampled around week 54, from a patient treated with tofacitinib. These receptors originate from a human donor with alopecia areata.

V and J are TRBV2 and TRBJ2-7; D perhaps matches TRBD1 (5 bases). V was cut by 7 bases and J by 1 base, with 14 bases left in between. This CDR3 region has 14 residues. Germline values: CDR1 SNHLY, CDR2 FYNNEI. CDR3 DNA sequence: TGTGCCAGCATCACGAGACAGCAGTCCTACGAGCAGTACTTC. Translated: CASITRQQSYEQYF.

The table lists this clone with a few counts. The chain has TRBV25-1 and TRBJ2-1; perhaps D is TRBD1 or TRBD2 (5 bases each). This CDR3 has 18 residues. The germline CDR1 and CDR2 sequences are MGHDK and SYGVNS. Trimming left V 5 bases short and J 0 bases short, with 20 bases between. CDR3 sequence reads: CASSLGFGASSSYNEQFF. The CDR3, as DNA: TGTGCCAGCAGTTTAGGGTTCGGGGCTTCGAGCTCCTACAATGAGCAGTTCTTC.

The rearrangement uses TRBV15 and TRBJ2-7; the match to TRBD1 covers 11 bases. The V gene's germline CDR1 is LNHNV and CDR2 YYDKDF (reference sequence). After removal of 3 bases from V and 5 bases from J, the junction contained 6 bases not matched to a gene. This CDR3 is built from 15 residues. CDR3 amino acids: CATSSAWTGGDEQYF. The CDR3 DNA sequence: TGTGCCACCAGCAGTGCCTGGACAGGGGGCGACGAGCAGTACTTC.

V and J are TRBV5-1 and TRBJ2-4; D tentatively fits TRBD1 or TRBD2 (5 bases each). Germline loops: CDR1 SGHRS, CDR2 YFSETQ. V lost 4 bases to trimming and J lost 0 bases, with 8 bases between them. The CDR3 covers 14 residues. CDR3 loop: CASSRDVAKNIQYF. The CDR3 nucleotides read TGCGCCAGCAGCAGGGACGTAGCCAAAAACATTCAGTACTTC.

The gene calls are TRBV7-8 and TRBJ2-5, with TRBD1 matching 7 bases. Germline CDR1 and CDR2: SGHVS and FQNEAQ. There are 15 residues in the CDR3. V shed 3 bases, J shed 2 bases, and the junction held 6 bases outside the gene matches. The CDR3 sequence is CASSFRDRSQETQYF. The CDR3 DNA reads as TGTGCCAGCAGCTTCCGGGACAGAAGTCAAGAGACCCAGTACTTC.

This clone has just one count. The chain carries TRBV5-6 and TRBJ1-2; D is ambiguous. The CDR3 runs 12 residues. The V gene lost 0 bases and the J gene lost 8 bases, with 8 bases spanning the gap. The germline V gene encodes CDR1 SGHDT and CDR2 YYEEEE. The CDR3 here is CASSLGGAGYTF. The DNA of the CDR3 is TGTGCCAGCAGCTTGGGCGGCGCAGGCTACACCTTC.

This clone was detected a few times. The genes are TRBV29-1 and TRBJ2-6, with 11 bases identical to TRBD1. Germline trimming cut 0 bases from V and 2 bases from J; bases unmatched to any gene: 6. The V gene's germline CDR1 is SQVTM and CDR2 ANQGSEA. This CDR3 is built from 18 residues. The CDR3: CSVEDLGQGAPGANVLTF. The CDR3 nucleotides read TGCAGCGTTGAAGATCTCGGACAGGGGGCCCCTGGGGCCAACGTCCTGACTTTC.

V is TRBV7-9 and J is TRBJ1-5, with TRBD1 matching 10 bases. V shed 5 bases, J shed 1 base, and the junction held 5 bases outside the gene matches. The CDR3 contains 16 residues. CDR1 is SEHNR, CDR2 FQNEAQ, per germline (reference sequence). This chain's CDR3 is CASSETGGWSNQPQHF. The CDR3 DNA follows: TGTGCCAGCAGCGAGACAGGGGGCTGGAGCAATCAGCCCCAGCATTTT.

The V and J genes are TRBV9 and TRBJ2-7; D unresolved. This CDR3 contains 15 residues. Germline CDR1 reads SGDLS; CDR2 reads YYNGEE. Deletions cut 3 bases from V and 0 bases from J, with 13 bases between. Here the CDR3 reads CASSEGLLSSYEQYF. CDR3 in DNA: TGTGCCAGCAGCGAAGGTCTCCTGAGCTCCTACGAGCAGTACTTC.

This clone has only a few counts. This CDR3 reads CASSLVWGTEQYF. The DNA for the CDR3 is TGTGCCAGCAGCTTAGTCTGGGGGACCGAGCAGTACTTC. The chain is built from TRBV11-2 and TRBJ2-7; D assignment may be TRBD1 or TRBD2 (5 bases each). Germline loops: CDR1 SGHAT, CDR2 FQNNGV. The CDR3 loop spans 13 amino acids. Trimming stripped 1 base from V and 6 bases from J, with 10 bases between.

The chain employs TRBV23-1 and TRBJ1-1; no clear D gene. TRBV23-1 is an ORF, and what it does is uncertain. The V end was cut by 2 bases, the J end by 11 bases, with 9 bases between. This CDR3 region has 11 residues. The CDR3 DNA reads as TGCGCCAGCAGTCAAAACCCATACGCTTTCTTT. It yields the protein CASSQNPYAFF.

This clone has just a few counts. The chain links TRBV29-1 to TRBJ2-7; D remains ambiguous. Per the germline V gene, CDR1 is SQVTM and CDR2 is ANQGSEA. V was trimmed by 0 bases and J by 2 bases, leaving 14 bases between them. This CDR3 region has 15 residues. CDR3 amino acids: CSVEDSRRLPYEQYF. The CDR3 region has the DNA TGCAGCGTTGAAGATAGTCGCAGACTCCCCTACGAGCAGTACTTC.

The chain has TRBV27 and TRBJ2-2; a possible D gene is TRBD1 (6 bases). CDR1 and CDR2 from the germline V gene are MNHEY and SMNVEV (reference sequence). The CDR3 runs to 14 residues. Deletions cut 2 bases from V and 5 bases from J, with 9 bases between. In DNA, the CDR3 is TGTGCCAGCAGTTTACAGGGGTCAACCGGGGAGCTGTTTTTT. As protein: CASSLQGSTGELFF.

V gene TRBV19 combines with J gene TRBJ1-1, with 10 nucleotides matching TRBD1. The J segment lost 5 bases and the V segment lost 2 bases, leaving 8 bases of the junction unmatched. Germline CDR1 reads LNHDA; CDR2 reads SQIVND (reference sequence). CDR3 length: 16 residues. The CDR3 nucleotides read TGTGCCAGTAGTATAAAGGGGGACAGGGGTTGGACTGAAGCTTTCTTT. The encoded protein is CASSIKGDRGWTEAFF.

This chain's CDR3 is CASSFARYNEQFF. For the CDR3, the DNA is TGCGCCAGCAGCTTTGCCAGATACAATGAGCAGTTCTTC. The J gene is TRBJ2-1, the V gene TRBV5-1; unclear D gene. CDR1 is SGHRS and CDR2 is YFSETQ in the germline V gene. V shed 2 bases and J shed 4 bases, with 7 bases lying between them. The CDR3 spans 13 residues.

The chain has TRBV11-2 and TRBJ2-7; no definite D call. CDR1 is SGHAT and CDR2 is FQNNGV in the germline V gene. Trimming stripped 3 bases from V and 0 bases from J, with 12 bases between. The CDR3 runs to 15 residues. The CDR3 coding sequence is TGTGCCAGCAGCTTGGGCAGTACGAGCTCCTACGAGCAGTACTTC. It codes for CASSLGSTSSYEQYF.

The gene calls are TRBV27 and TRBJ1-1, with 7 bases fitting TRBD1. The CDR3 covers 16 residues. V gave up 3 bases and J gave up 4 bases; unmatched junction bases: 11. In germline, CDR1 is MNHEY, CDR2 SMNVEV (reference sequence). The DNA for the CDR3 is TGTGCCAGCAGTTTGGGCCCTGCGACAGGGACCACTGAAGCTTTCTTT. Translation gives CASSLGPATGTTEAFF.

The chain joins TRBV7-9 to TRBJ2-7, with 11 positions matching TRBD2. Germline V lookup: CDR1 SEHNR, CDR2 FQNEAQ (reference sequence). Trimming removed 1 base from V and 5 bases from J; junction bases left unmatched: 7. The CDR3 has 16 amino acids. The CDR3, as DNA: TGTGCCAGCAGCTTAGAGCTAGCGGGGGGCCCAGACGAGCAGTACTTC. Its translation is CASSLELAGGPDEQYF.

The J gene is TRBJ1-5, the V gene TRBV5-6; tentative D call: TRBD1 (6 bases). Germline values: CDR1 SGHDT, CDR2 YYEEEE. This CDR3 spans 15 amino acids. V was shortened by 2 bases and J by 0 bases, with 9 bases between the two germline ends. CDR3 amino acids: CASSLGTNSNQPQHF. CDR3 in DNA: TGTGCCAGCAGCTTAGGGACAAATAGCAATCAGCCCCAGCATTTT. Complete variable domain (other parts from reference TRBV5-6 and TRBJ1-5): DAGVTQSPTHLIKTRGQQVTLRCSPKSGHDTVSWYQQALGQGPQFIFQYYEEEERQRGNFPDRFSGHQFPNYSSELNVNALLLGDSALYLCASSLGTNSNQPQHFGDGTRLSIL.

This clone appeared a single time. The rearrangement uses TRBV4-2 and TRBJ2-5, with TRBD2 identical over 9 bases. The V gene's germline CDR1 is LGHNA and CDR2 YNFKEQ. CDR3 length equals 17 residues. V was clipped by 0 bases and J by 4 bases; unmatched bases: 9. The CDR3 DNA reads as TGTGCCAGCAGCCAAGATCCTAAGCGGGGGGAGGGAGAGACCCAGTACTTC. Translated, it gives CASSQDPKRGEGETQYF.

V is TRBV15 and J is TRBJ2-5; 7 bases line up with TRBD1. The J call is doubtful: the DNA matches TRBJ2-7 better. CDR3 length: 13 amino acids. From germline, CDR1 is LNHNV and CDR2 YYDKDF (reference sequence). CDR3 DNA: TGTGCCACCAGCATCGGGACAGCCTACGAGCAGTACTTC. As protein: CATSIGTAYEQYF.

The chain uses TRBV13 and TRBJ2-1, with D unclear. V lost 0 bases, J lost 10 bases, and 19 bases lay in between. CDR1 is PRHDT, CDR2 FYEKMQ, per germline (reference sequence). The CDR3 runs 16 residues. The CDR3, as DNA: TGTGCCAGCAGCTTAGGGGAAGGGTGGAGTGGCGACGAGCAGTTCTTC. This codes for CASSLGEGWSGDEQFF.

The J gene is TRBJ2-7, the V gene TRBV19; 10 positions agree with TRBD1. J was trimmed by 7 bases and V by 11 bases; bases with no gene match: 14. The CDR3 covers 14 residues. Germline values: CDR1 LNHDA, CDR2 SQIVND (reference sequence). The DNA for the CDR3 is TGTGCCTGGACTCCAGGGACAGGGGTTCAGGAGCAGTACTTC. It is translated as CAWTPGTGVQEQYF.

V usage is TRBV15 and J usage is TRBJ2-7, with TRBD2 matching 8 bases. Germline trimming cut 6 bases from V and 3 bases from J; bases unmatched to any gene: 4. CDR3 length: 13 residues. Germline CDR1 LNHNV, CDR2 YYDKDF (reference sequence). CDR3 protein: CATRTGGLYEQYF. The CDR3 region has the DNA TGTGCCACCAGAACGGGGGGGCTCTACGAGCAGTACTTC.

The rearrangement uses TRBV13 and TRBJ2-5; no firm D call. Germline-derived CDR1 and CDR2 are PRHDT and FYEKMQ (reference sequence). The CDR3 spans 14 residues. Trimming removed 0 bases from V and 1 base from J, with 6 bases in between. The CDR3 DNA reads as TGTGCCAGCAGCTTAGGGTCGGTCCAAGAGACCCAGTACTTC. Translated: CASSLGSVQETQYF.

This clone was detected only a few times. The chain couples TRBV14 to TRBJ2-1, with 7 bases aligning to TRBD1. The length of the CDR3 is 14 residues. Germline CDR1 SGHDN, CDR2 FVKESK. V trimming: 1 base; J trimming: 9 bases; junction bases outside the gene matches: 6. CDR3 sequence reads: CASSQATGAAEQFF. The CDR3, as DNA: TGTGCCAGCAGCCAAGCCACAGGGGCCGCTGAGCAGTTCTTC.

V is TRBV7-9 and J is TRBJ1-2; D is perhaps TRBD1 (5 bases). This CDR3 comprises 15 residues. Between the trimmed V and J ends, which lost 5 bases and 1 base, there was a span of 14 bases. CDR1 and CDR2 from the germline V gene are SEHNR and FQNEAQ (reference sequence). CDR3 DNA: TGTGCCAGCAGCCCAGCGGTGGGGGATAACTATGGCTACACCTTC. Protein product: CASSPAVGDNYGYTF. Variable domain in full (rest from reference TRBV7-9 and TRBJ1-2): DTGVSQNPRHKITKRGQNVTFRCDPISEHNRLYWYRQTLGQGPEFLTYFQNEAQLEKSRLLSDRFSAERPKGSFSTLEIQRTEQGDSAMYLCASSPAVGDNYGYTFGSGTRLTVV.

The CDR3 DNA follows: TGTGCCAGCAGCTTAATTTTTGGGGGGGCCATGGAGACCCAGTACTTC. This translates into CASSLIFGGAMETQYF. The chain is built from TRBV7-2 and TRBJ2-5, with D tentatively TRBD2 (7 bases). Germline V gene sequence: CDR1 SGHTA, CDR2 FQGNSA. Trimming shortened V by 2 bases and J by 5 bases, and 18 bases separated the two germline ends. CDR3 length: 16 amino acids.

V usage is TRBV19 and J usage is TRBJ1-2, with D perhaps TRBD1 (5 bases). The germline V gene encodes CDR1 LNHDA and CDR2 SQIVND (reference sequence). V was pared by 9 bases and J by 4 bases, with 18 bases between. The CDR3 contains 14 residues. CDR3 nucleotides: TGTGCCAGCTGGGGAGGGGTCGCGTTCTATGGCTACACCTTC. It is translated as CASWGGVAFYGYTF.

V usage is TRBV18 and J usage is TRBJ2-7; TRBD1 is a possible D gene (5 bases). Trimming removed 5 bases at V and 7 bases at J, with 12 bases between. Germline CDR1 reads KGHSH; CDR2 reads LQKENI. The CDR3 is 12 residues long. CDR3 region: CASSTTGGEQYF. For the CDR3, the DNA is TGTGCCAGCTCAACTACAGGTGGTGAGCAGTACTTC.